This passage covers 30 T cell receptor beta chains from one sample sequenced in a study of neurological immune-mediated disorders (dated by TCRdb to the late 2010s). Libraries were constructed by 5' RACE. Sequenced using an Illumina HiSeq 2500. TCRdb trimmed the raw reads at Q25, called clones with MiXCR and kept productive beta chains. Records with the same CDR3 protein are collapsed into one entry carrying the most frequent genes and DNA. This sample lists under 70,000 distinct CDR3 sequences; approximately 3.3% were detected once. The ten top clones hold more than 4.5% of the sample. Sequencing input: PBMCs. All receptors come from a woman aged 45 to 65 with multiple sclerosis.

This clonotype was recorded at least ten times. The chain has TRBV7-7 and TRBJ2-2; the match to TRBD1 covers 8 bases. V lost 5 bases and J lost 6; bases outside the gene matches: 2. The length of the CDR3 is 13 residues. Germline-derived CDR1 and CDR2 are SSHAT and FNYEAQ (reference sequence). The CDR3 coding sequence is TGTGCCAGCAGCCGGACAGGGCCCGGGGAGCTGTTTTTT. Protein sequence: CASSRTGPGELFF.

This clonotype was seen repeatedly, ten times or more. V is TRBV6-5 and J is TRBJ1-1; D unclear. V was pared by 0 bases and J by 1 base, with 3 bases between. CDR1 is MNHEY and CDR2 is SVGAGI in the germline V gene. The CDR3 extends over 13 amino acids. CDR3 loop: CASSYSRNTEAFF. The CDR3 DNA is TGTGCCAGCAGTTACTCGAGGAACACTGAAGCTTTCTTT.

In its sample, this clonotype was seen many times. The chain joins TRBV6-1 to TRBJ1-3, with D tentatively TRBD1 (5 bases). V was trimmed by 7 bases and J by 0 bases, leaving 13 bases between them. Germline assignment: CDR1 MNHNS and CDR2 SASEGT. This CDR3 is built from 15 residues. The CDR3 DNA follows: TGTGCCAGCACTACCGGACAAGTCTCTGGAAACACCATATATTTT. This codes for CASTTGQVSGNTIYF.

This clonotype was seen many times. V and J are TRBV7-2 and TRBJ2-7; D is ambiguous. Germline CDR1 and CDR2: SGHTA and FQGNSA. Deletions cut 1 base from V and 3 bases from J, with 1 base between. This CDR3 is built from 11 residues. The CDR3 region is CASSLDYEQYF. The DNA of the CDR3 is TGTGCCAGCAGCTTAGACTACGAGCAGTACTTC. The full variable domain, with the rest looked up from reference TRBV7-2 and TRBJ2-7, is GAGVSQSPSNKVTEKGKDVELRCDPISGHTALYWYRQSLGQGLEFLIYFQGNSAPDKSGLPSDRFSAERTGGSVSTLTIQRTQQEDSAVYLCASSLDYEQYFGPGTRLTVT.

This clonotype was seen ten or more times. V is TRBV21-1 and J is TRBJ1-5. TRBV21-1 is given as a pseudogene. CDR3 length: 16 residues. The CDR3 spells CASSNWRGGGNQPQHF. Written as DNA, the CDR3 is TGTGCCAGCAGCAACTGGAGGGGAGGAGGCAATCAGCCCCAGCATTTT.

In its sample, this clonotype was seen many times. This rearrangement joins TRBV20-1 to TRBJ1-2, with D perhaps TRBD1 (6 bases). Germline-derived CDR1 and CDR2 are DFQATT and SNEGSKA (reference sequence). This CDR3 region has 14 residues. V was clipped by 4 bases and J by 3 bases, with 15 bases between them. The CDR3 region has the DNA TGCAGTGCTATTCTACAGGGATACGACTATGGCTACACCTTC. Its protein product is CSAILQGYDYGYTF.

Many counts were recorded for this clonotype. The chain links TRBV7-2 to TRBJ1-1; the match to TRBD1 covers 9 bases. V gave up 4 bases and J gave up 1 base; unmatched junction bases: 10. There are 17 residues in the CDR3. Germline V lookup: CDR1 SGHTA, CDR2 FQGNSA. The CDR3 reads CASSSLYRGRGNTEAFF. The CDR3 bases are TGTGCCAGCAGCTCTCTGTACAGGGGGCGAGGGAACACTGAAGCTTTCTTT.

This clonotype has at least ten counts. This rearrangement joins TRBV5-5 to TRBJ1-1; possible D gene TRBD1, 5 bases. Per germline, CDR1 SGHKS and CDR2 YYEKEE (reference sequence). V lost 0 bases to trimming and J lost 1 base, with 13 bases between them. The CDR3 runs 16 residues. This CDR3 is CASSLALVRANTEAFF. CDR3 DNA sequence: TGTGCCAGCAGCTTGGCCTTGGTCAGGGCGAACACTGAAGCTTTCTTT.

Many counts were recorded for this clonotype. The chain uses TRBV5-1 and TRBJ2-5; D is possibly TRBD1 or TRBD2 (5 bases each). The V and J ends lost 2 bases and 5 bases respectively, with 13 bases between them. Per the germline V gene, CDR1 is SGHRS and CDR2 is YFSETQ. CDR3 length: 14 residues. CDR3 nucleotide sequence: TGCGCCAGCAGCTTTAATCAGGGACGGGAGACCCAGTACTTC. Residues: CASSFNQGRETQYF.

This clonotype was counted at least ten times. This could be a read error, since a much larger clone is one nucleotide away. The genes are TRBV5-5 and TRBJ1-4; TRBD1 matches at 8 bases. The V and J ends lost 8 bases and 10 bases, in that order; junction bases with no gene match: 22. The CDR3 contains 17 residues. From germline, CDR1 is SGHKS and CDR2 YYEKEE (reference sequence). DNA of the CDR3: TGTGCCAGAACAGGGGGATCCATGGAAGCCTCGGGCGGAAAACTGTTTTTT. This sequence encodes CARTGGSMEASGGKLFF.

Ten or more counts support this clonotype. This chain links TRBV20-1 with TRBJ2-7; 7 nucleotides line up with TRBD1. This CDR3 has 12 amino acids. With 5 bases clipped from V and 3 bases from J, the junction kept 4 bases outside the gene matches. The germline gives CDR1 DFQATT, CDR2 SNEGSKA (reference sequence). CDR3 region: CSALQGNYEQYF. The CDR3, as DNA: TGCAGTGCTCTACAGGGGAACTACGAGCAGTACTTC.

The J gene is TRBJ2-2, the V gene TRBV9; possibly TRBD1 for D (6 bases). Germline CDR1 reads SGDLS; CDR2 reads YYNGEE. CDR3 length: 17 residues. V gave up 3 bases and J gave up 2 bases, with 17 bases separating them. The CDR3 sequence: CASSAFLGALNTGELFF. The CDR3 DNA is TGTGCCAGCAGCGCCTTCTTGGGGGCACTCAACACCGGGGAGCTGTTTTTT. The entire variable domain, with the rest obtained from reference TRBV9 and TRBJ2-2, is as follows: DSGVTQTPKHLITATGQRVTLRCSPRSGDLSVYWYQQSLDQGLQFLIQYYNGEERAKGNILERFSAQQFPDLHSELNLSSLELGDSALYFCASSAFLGALNTGELFFGEGSRLTVL.

This clonotype was observed many times. The chain has TRBV6-6 and TRBJ2-5, with no clear D. The CDR3 totals 14 residues. CDR1 is MNHNY, CDR2 SVGAGI, per germline (reference sequence). V lost 6 bases, J lost 5 bases, and 16 bases lay in between. The CDR3 DNA follows: TGTGCCAGCAGCAACCGGCAGTTCCCGGAGACCCAGTACTTC. It yields the protein CASSNRQFPETQYF.

This clonotype came up many times. The rearrangement uses TRBV4-3 and TRBJ2-2; possibly TRBD2 for D (6 bases). Germline CDR1 and CDR2: LGHNA and YSLEER. The V gene lost 0 bases and the J gene lost 4 bases, with 9 bases spanning the gap. The CDR3 extends over 15 amino acids. The CDR3 region is CASSQDRGSTGELFF. The CDR3, as DNA: TGCGCCAGCAGCCAAGATCGGGGGTCCACCGGGGAGCTGTTTTTT.

This clonotype was seen repeatedly, ten times or more. The rearrangement uses TRBV10-3 and TRBJ1-1, with 10 bases matching TRBD1. Germline CDR1 reads ENHRY; CDR2 reads SYGVKD. CDR3 length: 16 residues. The V segment lost 3 bases and the J segment 1 base; nucleotides outside the gene matches: 5. In nucleotides, the CDR3 is TGTGCCATCAGTGACCGGGACAGGGGCCCGAACACTGAAGCTTTCTTT. As protein: CAISDRDRGPNTEAFF.

In its sample, this clonotype was seen many times. The J gene is TRBJ2-7, the V gene TRBV5-1, with 8 bases fitting TRBD2. This CDR3 is built from 13 residues. V was pared by 5 bases and J by 5 bases, with 6 bases of the junction left unmatched. The germline gives CDR1 SGHRS, CDR2 YFSETQ. CDR3 region: CASSLGGADEQYV. The DNA for the CDR3 is TGCGCCAGCAGTCTCGGGGGGGCCGACGAGCAGTACGTC.

The sample holds many counts of this clonotype. The chain carries TRBV29-1 and TRBJ1-3; 7 bases fit TRBD1. From germline, CDR1 is SQVTM and CDR2 ANQGSEA. The CDR3 is made up of 17 amino acids. V shed 4 bases, J shed 2 bases, and the junction held 14 bases outside the gene matches. Here the CDR3 DNA reads TGCAGCGTTGCAACCCAGACAGGGAGCGGAACTGGAAACACCATATATTTT. This codes for CSVATQTGSGTGNTIYF. The whole variable domain, remainder taken from reference TRBV29-1 and TRBJ1-3, is SAVISQKPSRDICQRGTSLTIQCQVDSQVTMMFWYRQQPGQSLTLIATANQGSEATYESGFVIDKFPISRPNLTFSTLTVSNMSPEDSSIYLCSVATQTGSGTGNTIYFGEGSWLTVV.

Ten or more counts support this clonotype. This sequence joins TRBV5-1 and TRBJ1-2; possible D gene TRBD1, 6 bases. The germline gives CDR1 SGHRS, CDR2 YFSETQ. The CDR3 extends over 14 amino acids. V was pared by 4 bases and J by 8 bases, with 18 bases between. CDR3 in amino acids: CASSTPGTTGGYTF. The CDR3 DNA reads as TGCGCCAGCAGCACCCCAGGGACGACAGGAGGCTACACCTTC.

This clonotype was seen ten or more times. The genes are TRBV28 and TRBJ2-4, with TRBD2 as a possible D gene (5 bases). Trimming stripped 3 bases from V and 8 bases from J, with 8 bases between. CDR1 and CDR2 from the germline V gene are MDHEN and SYDVKM. The CDR3 extends over 12 amino acids. The CDR3 region has the DNA TGTGCCAGCAGTTTCTCGGAGGACATTCAGTACTTC. Residues: CASSFSEDIQYF.

This clonotype was recorded at least ten times. Given a much more abundant clone one base away, this may be a read error. This chain connects TRBV10-3 to TRBJ2-1; TRBD2 is a possible D gene (7 bases). Germline loops: CDR1 ENHRY, CDR2 SYGVKD. Trimming took off 7 bases at V and 10 bases at J, with 14 bases between the two ends. This CDR3 is built from 12 residues. The DNA of the CDR3 is TGTGCCATCACCGGGGGGCGCGAAGAGCAGTTCTTC. Translating it yields CAITGGREEQFF.

This clonotype was observed a handful of times. The CDR3 loop is CASRTPPDTQYF. The CDR3 coding sequence is TGTGCCAGCCGCACCCCGCCCGATACGCAGTATTTT. The rearrangement joins TRBV11-3 to TRBJ2-3, with no clear D. The CDR3 is 12 residues long. CDR1 and CDR2 from the germline V gene are SGHNT and YENEEA. V shed 8 bases and J shed 6 bases, with 12 bases lying between them.

At least ten counts were recorded for this clonotype. This chain uses TRBV29-1 with TRBJ1-1, with D hard to call. This CDR3 is built from 10 residues. Trimming took off 6 bases at V and 8 bases at J, with 10 bases between the two ends. The germline V gene encodes CDR1 SQVTM and CDR2 ANQGSEA. DNA of the CDR3: TGCAGCGTAGATAACGGGGAAGCTTTCTTT. Its protein is CSVDNGEAFF. The complete variable domain, with remaining parts taken from reference TRBV29-1 and TRBJ1-1, reads SAVISQKPSRDICQRGTSLTIQCQVDSQVTMMFWYRQQPGQSLTLIATANQGSEATYESGFVIDKFPISRPNLTFSTLTVSNMSPEDSSIYLCSVDNGEAFFGQGTRLTVV.

This clonotype was recorded at least ten times. This sequence joins TRBV2 and TRBJ2-3; D unclear. The CDR3 is 11 residues long. In germline, CDR1 is SNHLY, CDR2 FYNNEI. V lost 7 bases, J lost 5 bases, and 7 bases lay in between. CDR3 amino acids: CASTNLDTQYF. The DNA for the CDR3 is TGTGCCAGCACCAATCTAGATACGCAGTATTTT. Full variable domain (remainder filled in from reference TRBV2 and TRBJ2-3): EPEVTQTPSHQVTQMGQEVILRCVPISNHLYFYWYRQILGQKVEFLVSFYNNEISEKSEIFDDQFSVERPDGSNFTLKIRSTKLEDSAMYFCASTNLDTQYFGPGTRLTVL.

This clonotype was recorded many times. The chain joins TRBV20-1 to TRBJ2-1; 7 positions agree with TRBD1. The CDR3 covers 14 residues. J was trimmed by 3 bases and V by 3 bases; bases with no gene match: 5. Germline loops: CDR1 DFQATT, CDR2 SNEGSKA (reference sequence). The CDR3, as DNA: TGCAGTGCTAGTCTTGGACAGGACTACAATGAGCAGTTCTTC. Amino acids: CSASLGQDYNEQFF.

Details on this clonotype: The junction departs from germline at one end; a sequencing error may be responsible. The chain couples TRBV5-1 to TRBJ1-5; D gene unclear. The CDR3 loop spans 15 amino acids. Germline CDR1 and CDR2: SGHRS and YFSETQ. Here the CDR3 DNA reads TGCGCCAGCAGCTTGGGGCAAGGACGCTATCAGACCCAGCATTTT. Protein product: CASSLGQGRYQTQHF.

This clonotype showed up many times. This sequence joins TRBV29-1 and TRBJ1-2; D gene uncertain. V lost 7 bases and J lost 4, with 13 bases in between. Germline lookup yields CDR1 SQVTM and CDR2 ANQGSEA. The CDR3 extends over 12 amino acids. The CDR3 protein is CSATDGLYGYTF. The CDR3 nucleotides read TGCAGCGCAACAGACGGACTCTATGGCTACACCTTC.

This clonotype was counted many times. Here the CDR3 DNA reads TGTGCCACCAGCAGAATTCCTCGTGACAGGGACGAGCAGTACTTC. Its protein product is CATSRIPRDRDEQYF. The chain couples TRBV15 to TRBJ2-7, with TRBD1 matching over 7 bases. CDR3 size: 15 residues. V lost 2 bases, J lost 5 bases, and 9 bases stayed unmatched. Germline CDR1 LNHNV, CDR2 YYDKDF (reference sequence).

This clonotype was picked up many times. The rearrangement links TRBV20-1 to TRBJ2-1; a weak D match, TRBD1 (5 bases). The CDR3 contains 12 residues. Trimming removed 6 bases at V and 10 bases at J, with 16 bases between. Germline lookup yields CDR1 DFQATT and CDR2 SNEGSKA (reference sequence). CDR3 sequence reads: CSADNLRDEQFF. The CDR3 DNA sequence: TGCAGTGCGGACAACCTTAGAGACGAGCAGTTCTTC.

This clonotype was seen repeatedly, ten times or more. The chain has TRBV20-1 and TRBJ1-6; perhaps TRBD1 as D (5 bases). The germline gives CDR1 DFQATT, CDR2 SNEGSKA (reference sequence). This CDR3 is built from 14 residues. Between the trimmed V and J ends, which lost 2 bases and 3 bases, there was a span of 8 bases. The CDR3 reads CSARRGDYNSPLHF. For the CDR3, the DNA is TGCAGTGCTAGACGGGGGGACTATAATTCACCCCTCCACTTT.

The table lists this clonotype with many counts. The chain carries TRBV6-5 and TRBJ2-2; D might be TRBD2 (6 bases). Deletions cut 2 bases from V and 6 bases from J, with 10 bases between. Germline V gene lookup returns CDR1 MNHEY and CDR2 SVGAGI. The CDR3 totals 14 residues. The CDR3 DNA is TGTGCCAGCAGTTACACCGCGGGGTCCGGGGAGCTGTTTTTT. This gives the protein CASSYTAGSGELFF.